The 18 T cell receptor beta chains below come from one sample, sequenced in a study of chemoradiotherapy in HPV16-positive cancers. Sequenced by immunoSEQ multiplex PCR; TCRdb stores in-frame clones only, minus some. The data hold over 30,000 clones, with around three quarters observed a single time. The sample consisted of blood, taken from a patient who underwent chemoradiotherapy. Receptor source: a human donor with HPV-associated anogenital cancer.

The table lists this clone with a few counts. V and J are TRBV6-5 and TRBJ1-5; D remains unclear. Germline V gives CDR1 MNHEY, CDR2 SVGAGI. V lost 6 bases, J lost 6 bases, and 9 bases lay in between. The CDR3 totals 12 residues. In DNA form, the CDR3 reads TGTGCCAGCAGCCCTACCCCTCAGCCCCAGCATTTT. It is translated as CASSPTPQPQHF.

V is TRBV7-9 and J is TRBJ2-7; unclear D gene. The CDR3 sequence is 14 residues long. Germline CDR1 is SEHNR and CDR2 is FQNEAQ (reference sequence). V lost 3 bases and J 1 base, leaving 10 bases between the germline ends. For the CDR3, the DNA is TGTGCCAGCAGCTTTACCGTTGATTCCTACGAGCAGTACTTC. Its protein is CASSFTVDSYEQYF.

This clone turned up a few times. The chain couples TRBV7-3 to TRBJ1-1; unclear D gene. V lost 5 bases and J 5 bases, leaving 15 bases between the germline ends. This CDR3 is 14 amino acids long. From germline, CDR1 is SGHTA and CDR2 FQGTGA. The CDR3: CASSLFGLGTEAFF. In nucleotides, the CDR3 is TGTGCCAGCAGCCTATTTGGGTTGGGGACTGAAGCTTTCTTT.

This chain connects TRBV6-5 to TRBJ1-2; no clear D gene. V was shortened by 4 bases and J by 6 bases, with 18 bases between the two germline ends. Germline CDR1 MNHEY, CDR2 SVGAGI. CDR3 length: 15 residues. For the CDR3, the DNA is TGTGCCAGCAGTTCTCCACCGGGGATCGGGAATGGCTACACCTTC. Translated, it gives CASSSPPGIGNGYTF.

This chain links TRBV27 with TRBJ2-3, with a tentative D call TRBD2 (6 bases). In germline, CDR1 is MNHEY, CDR2 SMNVEV (reference sequence). The CDR3 length is 16 residues. The V end lost 5 bases, the J end lost 4 bases, and 19 bases lay between the germline ends. CDR3 DNA sequence: TGTGCCAGCAGTAGGTCTGGAGGGAGCGTGGCAGATACGCAGTATTTT. It specifies CASSRSGGSVADTQYF.

The V call is TRBV5-1, the J call TRBJ2-7, with 8 bases fitting TRBD1. Looked up from germline, CDR1 is SGHRS and CDR2 is YFSETQ. The CDR3 covers 14 residues. V was clipped by 5 bases and J by 6 bases; unmatched bases: 10. The CDR3 coding sequence is TGCGCCAGCAGATCTCAGGGACAGGTCGGCGAGCAGTACTTC. This gives the protein CASRSQGQVGEQYF. Looking up the rest from reference TRBV5-1 and TRBJ2-7 gives the full variable domain: KAGVTQTPRYLIKTRGQQVTLSCSPISGHRSVSWYQQTPGQGLQFLFEYFSETQRNKGNFPGRFSGRQFSNSRSEMNVSTLELGDSALYLCASRSQGQVGEQYFGPGTRLTVT.

This rearrangement joins TRBV7-9 to TRBJ1-4; D is undetermined. This CDR3 comprises 15 residues. Germline CDR1 SEHNR, CDR2 FQNEAQ (reference sequence). The V end was cut by 7 bases, the J end by 8 bases, with 20 bases between. The CDR3 reads CASTLGWGQLEKLFF. The CDR3 nucleotides are TGTGCCAGCACCCTCGGGTGGGGTCAGCTAGAAAAACTGTTTTTT.

V is TRBV18 and J is TRBJ1-1; D ambiguous. V lost 2 bases and J 1 base, leaving 8 bases between the germline ends. CDR3 length: 14 residues. Germline V gene sequence: CDR1 KGHSH, CDR2 LQKENI. CDR3 sequence (DNA): TGTGCCAGCTCACCAGGCCAGGCGAACACTGAAGCTTTCTTT. It is translated as CASSPGQANTEAFF.

This clone was picked up a small number of times. V gene TRBV14 combines with J gene TRBJ2-1; D is possibly TRBD2 (6 bases). V lost 5 bases to trimming and J lost 2 bases, with 16 bases between them. Per the germline V gene, CDR1 is SGHDN and CDR2 is FVKESK. This CDR3 is 16 amino acids long. CDR3 DNA: TGTGCCAGCAGCGACCCGGGACTGGGGGCCTACAATGAGCAGTTCTTC. Encoded protein: CASSDPGLGAYNEQFF.

CDR3 coding DNA: TGTGCCAGTAGTATAATGGACAGCGCTAATTCACCCCTCCACTTT. It yields the protein CASSIMDSANSPLHF. The rearrangement uses TRBV19 and TRBJ1-6; tentatively, D is TRBD1 (6 bases). V lost 2 bases, J lost 6 bases, and 11 bases lay in between. The CDR3 is 15 amino acids. Germline V gene data show CDR1 as LNHDA and CDR2 as SQIVND (reference sequence).

The chain has TRBV6-5 and TRBJ2-4; D may be TRBD2 (5 bases). V lost 8 bases, J lost 12 bases, and 14 bases lay in between. The CDR3 length is 11 residues. Germline assignment: CDR1 MNHEY and CDR2 SVGAGI. CDR3 sequence: CASGREYRQYF. The CDR3 DNA sequence: TGTGCCAGCGGAAGGGAGTACCGTCAGTACTTC.

CDR3 sequence: CASSRETGNQPQHF. In nucleotides, the CDR3 is TGTGCCAGTAGTAGGGAAACTGGCAATCAGCCCCAGCATTTT. The chain links TRBV19 to TRBJ1-5; D is undetermined. This CDR3 region has 14 residues. Germline V gene data show CDR1 as LNHDA and CDR2 as SQIVND (reference sequence). Trimming pared 4 bases from V and 2 bases from J, leaving 9 bases between.

The chain uses TRBV10-3 and TRBJ2-3, with 8 bases matching TRBD1. This CDR3 comprises 15 residues. After removal of 4 bases from V and 3 bases from J, the junction contained 6 bases not matched to a gene. Per the germline V gene, CDR1 is ENHRY and CDR2 is SYGVKD. CDR3 DNA sequence: TGTGCCATCAGTGGGGACAGGAGGACGACAGATACGCAGTATTTT. It translates to CAISGDRRTTDTQYF.

This clone has just one count. The chain couples TRBV5-6 to TRBJ1-1; D perhaps matches TRBD1 (5 bases). The length of the CDR3 is 15 residues. The germline CDR1 and CDR2 sequences are SGHDT and YYEEEE. V shed 2 bases and J shed 2 bases, with 13 bases lying between them. Here the CDR3 reads CASSLTTGFNTEAFF. The CDR3 DNA reads as TGTGCCAGCAGCTTAACCACAGGCTTTAACACTGAAGCTTTCTTT.

In this sample, this clone turned up a few times. V and J are TRBV18 and TRBJ2-7; D is unresolved. The CDR3 is 12 amino acids. The germline V gene has CDR1 KGHSH and CDR2 LQKENI. V gave up 3 bases and J gave up 3 bases, with 6 bases separating them. This CDR3 is CASSPRVYEQYF. The CDR3 nucleotides read TGTGCCAGCTCACCGCGAGTCTACGAGCAGTACTTC.

The V and J genes are TRBV9 and TRBJ1-1; 7 bases map to TRBD1. This CDR3 has 17 residues. Germline-derived CDR1 and CDR2 are SGDLS and YYNGEE. V dropped 3 bases and J dropped 7; count of bases not matched to a gene: 18. The CDR3 region is CASSALDRVRGGGEAFF. The CDR3 nucleotides are TGTGCCAGCAGCGCCCTTGACAGGGTACGAGGCGGGGGTGAAGCTTTCTTT.

V gene TRBV7-6 combines with J gene TRBJ2-1; D perhaps matches TRBD2 (6 bases). Trimming left V 5 bases short and J 5 bases short, with 16 bases between. CDR1 is SGHVS and CDR2 is FNYEAQ in the germline V gene. CDR3 length equals 15 residues. The CDR3, as DNA: TGTGCCAGCAGCCCAGCCGGGGGAGCAGACAATGAGCAGTTCTTC. Translation gives CASSPAGGADNEQFF. Supplemented by reference TRBV7-6 and TRBJ2-1, the full variable domain reads GAGVSQSPRYKVTKRGQDVALRCDPISGHVSLYWYRQALGQGPEFLTYFNYEAQQDKSGLPNDRFSAERPEGSISTLTIQRTEQRDSAMYRCASSPAGGADNEQFFGPGTRLTVL.

The chain has TRBV5-1 and TRBJ2-5; either TRBD1 or TRBD2 may fit D (5 bases each). CDR3 length equals 14 residues. Trimming cost V 0 bases and J 4 bases, with 10 bases left between them. Germline loops: CDR1 SGHRS, CDR2 YFSETQ. CDR3 DNA: TGCGCCAGCAGCTTGGACCCCGGGGCAGAGACCCAGTACTTC. This translates into CASSLDPGAETQYF.